The 25 T cell receptor beta chains reported below all come from one sample, sequenced in a study of shared clonotypes between healthy human individuals. Produced via immunoSEQ multiplex PCR; TCRdb's table is partial and in-frame only. This table has under 1,100,000 clones, around three quarters appearing once. Sequencing input: memory CD4+ T cells from PBMCs. As to subset: CD45RA-negative fraction. Receptor source: a man between 18 and 29 years old in good health. Some clones in this sample may be carry-over from other donors' samples.

The table lists this clone with a count of one. This chain connects TRBV5-6 to TRBJ2-1, with D perhaps TRBD2 (6 bases). CDR1 and CDR2 (germline): SGHDT, YYEEEE. The CDR3 extends over 14 amino acids. Trimming stripped 5 bases from V and 10 bases from J, with 19 bases between. CDR3 nucleotides: TGTGCCAGCAGTCGAGCGGGCACCCCTTCGGAGCAGTTCTTC. Translation: CASSRAGTPSEQFF.

The chain employs TRBV15 and TRBJ2-1; D gene uncertain. Germline CDR1 and CDR2: LNHNV and YYDKDF (reference sequence). The length of the CDR3 is 13 residues. With 3 bases removed from V and 7 bases from J, the gap between germline ends came to 10 bases. The CDR3 reads CATSSYGENEQFF. CDR3 coding DNA: TGTGCCACCAGCAGTTATGGGGAAAATGAGCAGTTCTTC.

The rearrangement links TRBV6-4 to TRBJ2-1; 8 nucleotides agree with TRBD1. The germline V gene has CDR1 MRHNA and CDR2 SNTAGT. V trimming: 4 bases; J trimming: 4 bases; junction bases outside the gene matches: 3. The CDR3 sequence is 14 residues long. The CDR3 DNA reads as TGTGCCAGCAGTGCCACAGGGGGGTACAATGAGCAGTTCTTC. Translated, it gives CASSATGGYNEQFF.

This chain connects TRBV13 to TRBJ1-2; D is undetermined. The V gene's germline CDR1 is PRHDT and CDR2 FYEKMQ (reference sequence). V gave up 2 bases and J gave up 8 bases, with 18 bases separating them. CDR3 length: 15 residues. The CDR3 is CASSLNGRDRAGYTF. As DNA, the CDR3 is TGTGCCAGCAGCTTAAACGGCCGAGATAGGGCCGGCTACACCTTC. The full variable domain, completed using reference TRBV13 and TRBJ1-2, is AAGVIQSPRHLIKEKRETATLKCYPIPRHDTVYWYQQGPGQDPQFLISFYEKMQSDKGSIPDRFSAQQFSDYHSELNMSSLELGDSALYFCASSLNGRDRAGYTFGSGTRLTVV.

This CDR3 is CASRRTSGDYNEQFF. DNA of the CDR3: TGTGCCAGCAGACGTACTAGCGGGGACTACAATGAGCAGTTCTTC. V gene TRBV7-9 combines with J gene TRBJ2-1, with 10 bases matching TRBD2. This CDR3 has 15 residues. CDR1 SEHNR and CDR2 FQNEAQ come from the germline V gene (reference sequence). V shed 6 bases, J shed 3 bases, and the junction held 5 bases outside the gene matches.

The V gene is TRBV19, the J gene TRBJ2-2; D tentatively fits TRBD1 or TRBD2 (5 bases each). The CDR3 covers 16 residues. The germline V gene encodes CDR1 LNHDA and CDR2 SQIVND (reference sequence). V was shortened by 3 bases and J by 7 bases, with 18 bases between the two germline ends. The CDR3 is CASSMWSGSKDGELFF. CDR3 coding DNA: TGTGCCAGTAGTATGTGGTCAGGGAGTAAGGACGGGGAGCTGTTTTTT.

This clone was seen just once. The rearrangement links TRBV5-1 to TRBJ2-3, with TRBD1 identical over 8 bases. Per the germline V gene, CDR1 is SGHRS and CDR2 is YFSETQ. With 4 bases clipped from V and 9 bases from J, the junction kept 10 bases outside the gene matches. The CDR3 length is 14 residues. This CDR3 reads CASSHPTQGATQYF. The CDR3 DNA reads as TGCGCCAGCAGCCACCCTACCCAGGGGGCCACGCAGTATTTT.

This clone was detected only a few times. This chain links TRBV2 with TRBJ1-4, with 9 bases that match TRBD1. This CDR3 contains 14 residues. Germline CDR1 is SNHLY and CDR2 is FYNNEI. V lost 6 bases to trimming and J lost 7 bases; unmatched junction nucleotides: 6. CDR3 nucleotide sequence: TGTGCCAGCAGAGGACAGGGGAGGGCTGAAAAACTGTTTTTT. Its translation: CASRGQGRAEKLFF. The variable domain in full, with the rest retrieved from reference TRBV2 and TRBJ1-4, is EPEVTQTPSHQVTQMGQEVILRCVPISNHLYFYWYRQILGQKVEFLVSFYNNEISEKSEIFDDQFSVERPDGSNFTLKIRSTKLEDSAMYFCASRGQGRAEKLFFGSGTQLSVL.

The J gene is TRBJ2-7, the V gene TRBV4-1; D is possibly TRBD2 (5 bases). With 0 bases removed from V and 0 bases from J, the gap between germline ends came to 12 bases. Germline CDR1 is MGHRA and CDR2 is YSYEKL. The CDR3 runs to 16 residues. CDR3 bases: TGCGCCAGCAGCCAAGACCCCTTAGCGTCCTCCTACGAGCAGTACTTC. It is translated as CASSQDPLASSYEQYF.

This clone has just one count. The genes are TRBV25-1 and TRBJ2-7; a possible D gene is TRBD2 (5 bases). There are 12 residues in the CDR3. The V end was cut by 4 bases, the J end by 9 bases, with 13 bases between. Germline V CDR1 and CDR2: MGHDK, SYGVNS. CDR3: CASSAAEGRQYF. The DNA for the CDR3 is TGTGCCAGCAGTGCTGCCGAAGGGAGGCAGTACTTC.

The V and J genes are TRBV2 and TRBJ2-1; 9 nucleotides line up with TRBD1. There are 13 residues in the CDR3. Germline V gene sequence: CDR1 SNHLY, CDR2 FYNNEI. Germline trimming cut 8 bases from V and 4 bases from J; bases unmatched to any gene: 3. CDR3 DNA: TGTGCCAGCCAGGACAGGGGTTACAATGAGCAGTTCTTC. Amino acid sequence: CASQDRGYNEQFF.

The chain couples TRBV25-1 to TRBJ2-2; 7 nucleotides line up with TRBD1. The CDR3 is made up of 15 amino acids. Trimming at V came to 6 bases and at J to 2 bases, leaving 6 bases not matched to a gene. Per the germline V gene, CDR1 is MGHDK and CDR2 is SYGVNS. CDR3 amino acids: CASRPRTGNTGELFF. CDR3 DNA: TGTGCCAGCAGACCCCGGACAGGAAACACCGGGGAGCTGTTTTTT.

This clone was detected only a few times. The chain links TRBV6-6 to TRBJ2-7; 7 bases map to TRBD1. Germline V gene sequence: CDR1 MNHNY, CDR2 SVGAGI (reference sequence). This CDR3 region has 16 residues. V was clipped by 5 bases and J by 0 bases; unmatched bases: 10. DNA for the CDR3: TGTGCCAGCAGTGCCGGACAGGCGATCCTCTCCTACGAGCAGTACTTC. Protein sequence: CASSAGQAILSYEQYF.

The table lists this clone with many counts. The chain links TRBV7-3 to TRBJ2-5; 8 bases are shared with TRBD2. After removal of 5 bases from V and 1 base from J, the junction contained 6 bases not matched to a gene. The CDR3 runs to 15 residues. Germline CDR1 is SGHTA and CDR2 is FQGTGA. The CDR3 sequence is CASSPRGGGQETQYF. The CDR3 DNA reads TGTGCCAGCAGCCCCCGGGGGGGTGGCCAAGAGACCCAGTACTTC.

As regards this clone: Other DNA sequences in the same sample also yield this CDR3. The chain recombines TRBV15 with TRBJ2-7, with D uncertain. This CDR3 spans 13 amino acids. Germline V gives CDR1 LNHNV, CDR2 YYDKDF (reference sequence). V lost 1 base, J lost 3 bases, and 7 bases lay in between. The DNA of the CDR3 is TGTGCCACCAGCAGAGGGTCCAGCTACGAGCAGTACTTC. Amino acids: CATSRGSSYEQYF.

The chain combines TRBV30 with TRBJ2-2; the D is unclear. The CDR3 has 15 amino acids. Germline-derived CDR1 and CDR2 are GTSNPN and SVGIG (reference sequence). With 0 bases removed from V and 3 bases from J, the gap between germline ends came to 11 bases. Written as DNA, the CDR3 is TGTGCCTGGAGTGTAAGACTCCGGGACACCGGGGAGCTGTTTTTT. The encoded protein is CAWSVRLRDTGELFF.

V is TRBV5-1 and J is TRBJ2-5; 14 nucleotides line up with TRBD2. The V and J ends lost 4 bases and 3 bases, in that order; junction bases with no gene match: 8. The CDR3 is 17 residues long. Germline V gene sequence: CDR1 SGHRS, CDR2 YFSETQ. The CDR3 coding sequence is TGCGCCAGCAGCATTACCCCGGGACTAGCGGGAGAAGAGACCCAGTACTTC. Residues: CASSITPGLAGEETQYF. The full variable domain, with the rest looked up from reference TRBV5-1 and TRBJ2-5, is KAGVTQTPRYLIKTRGQQVTLSCSPISGHRSVSWYQQTPGQGLQFLFEYFSETQRNKGNFPGRFSGRQFSNSRSEMNVSTLELGDSALYLCASSITPGLAGEETQYFGPGTRLLVL.

This clone appeared once. The rearrangement links TRBV9 to TRBJ1-4; 8 nucleotides match TRBD1. Trimming cost V 3 bases and J 7 bases; bases outside gene matches: 8. This CDR3 comprises 15 residues. From germline, CDR1 is SGDLS and CDR2 YYNGEE. DNA for the CDR3: TGTGCCAGCAGCGGCCGCAGGGGGCCGAGTGAAAAACTGTTTTTT. It specifies CASSGRRGPSEKLFF.

This chain connects TRBV4-1 to TRBJ1-1; D may be TRBD1 (5 bases). Germline V CDR1 and CDR2: MGHRA, YSYEKL. The CDR3 is made up of 15 amino acids. Trimming pared 1 base from V and 9 bases from J, leaving 18 bases between. The CDR3 DNA reads as TGCGCCAGCAGCCAAGGGAGTGGAGGGACTAATCAAGCTTTCTTT. The encoded protein is CASSQGSGGTNQAFF.

This clone was observed a few times. The rearrangement uses TRBV11-2 and TRBJ1-3; 9 bases map to TRBD1. The CDR3 contains 14 residues. V shed 6 bases, J shed 4 bases, and the junction held 4 bases outside the gene matches. Per germline, CDR1 SGHAT and CDR2 FQNNGV. CDR3 nucleotide sequence: TGTGCCAGCAGTTGGGACAGGGCCGGAAACACCATATATTTT. Amino acid sequence: CASSWDRAGNTIYF.

V and J are TRBV6-1 and TRBJ2-1; no definite D call. Germline V gene lookup returns CDR1 MNHNS and CDR2 SASEGT. The CDR3 length is 15 residues. The V end lost 2 bases, the J end lost 9 bases, and 17 bases lay between the germline ends. The CDR3 region has the DNA TGTGCCAGCAGTGAACTATTAGGTCCTCGAGGTGAGCAGTTCTTC. This codes for CASSELLGPRGEQFF.

The chain recombines TRBV6-4 with TRBJ2-2, with TRBD2 matching 8 bases. The CDR3 has 16 amino acids. The J segment lost 3 bases and the V segment lost 4 bases, leaving 7 bases of the junction unmatched. Germline-derived CDR1 and CDR2 are MRHNA and SNTAGT. CDR3 protein: CASSAEAGAYTGELFF. DNA of the CDR3: TGTGCCAGCAGTGCCGAAGCGGGAGCGTACACCGGGGAGCTGTTTTTT.

V usage is TRBV11-3 and J usage is TRBJ1-1; D gene unclear. CDR1 is SGHNT, CDR2 YENEEA, per germline. The CDR3 spans 13 residues. V shed 6 bases and J shed 5 bases, with 13 bases lying between them. The CDR3 coding sequence is TGTGCCAGCAGTCCCCCGGGAGCGACTGAAGCTTTCTTT. This encodes CASSPPGATEAFF.

The rearrangement joins TRBV5-4 to TRBJ2-7, with 10 bases aligning to TRBD2. CDR3 length: 13 residues. V lost 5 bases, J lost 7 bases, and 6 bases stayed unmatched. Germline assignment: CDR1 SGHNT and CDR2 YYREEE (reference sequence). This CDR3 reads CASRTGTSEEQYF. The CDR3 nucleotides read TGTGCCAGCAGAACCGGGACTAGCGAGGAGCAGTACTTC. Full variable domain (remainder filled in from reference TRBV5-4 and TRBJ2-7): ETGVTQSPTHLIKTRGQQVTLRCSSQSGHNTVSWYQQALGQGPQFIFQYYREEENGRGNFPPRFSGLQFPNYSSELNVNALELDDSALYLCASRTGTSEEQYFGPGTRLTVT.

To note about this clone: The same CDR3 also results from other DNA sequences found in this sample. Here the CDR3 DNA reads TGTGCCAGCAGCTTGGGCCCGACGTCGTCTTACGAGCAGTACTTC. Its translation: CASSLGPTSSYEQYF. The rearrangement uses TRBV5-6 and TRBJ2-7; no definite D call. The CDR3 runs 15 residues. The ends were cut back, 0 bases at V and 4 bases at J, with 14 bases in the middle. Germline CDR1 and CDR2: SGHDT and YYEEEE.